These T cell receptor beta chains were read from a single sample in a study of T cell repertoires in cytomegalovirus infection. TCRdb re-called the reads with MiXCR, one entry per CDR3 protein. The sample carries about 530,000 distinct CDR3 sequences, approximately 26% recorded once. The sample consisted of PBMCs. These receptors were obtained from a human donor in good health (CMV status not recorded). Some clones in this sample may be carry-over from other donors' samples. CDR3s include the opening cysteine and the closing phenylalanine or tryptophan. Each record gives: V gene, clone size, J gene, D gene, CDR3 protein, CDR3 DNA. The D gene is left open where the match is weak. Part of the rows lack a size; the others show once, few, many or a class for expanded clones.

v_call: TRBV7-8
clone_size: few
j_call: TRBJ1-2
d_call: .
cdr3_aa: CASSFRPPGDGYTF
cdr3_nt: TGTGCCAGCAGCTTTCGGCCGCCTGGGGATGGCTACACCTTC

v_call: TRBV29-1
clone_size: .
j_call: TRBJ2-5
d_call: .
cdr3_aa: CSVPSPGLETQYF
cdr3_nt: TGCAGCGTTCCGTCCCCGGGGTTGGAGACCCAGTACTTC

v_call: TRBV7-2
clone_size: once
j_call: TRBJ2-7
d_call: .
cdr3_aa: CASSRDADAQYF
cdr3_nt: TGTGCCAGCAGCCGGGACGCCGATGCGCAGTACTTC

v_call: TRBV5-3
clone_size: .
j_call: TRBJ2-2
d_call: .
cdr3_aa: CASSYETRSVPGELFF
cdr3_nt: TGTGCCAGCAGCTACGAGACTAGAAGCGTCCCCGGGGAGCTGTTTTTT

v_call: TRBV27
clone_size: many
j_call: TRBJ2-5
d_call: TRBD2
cdr3_aa: CASSSRAGGPETQYF
cdr3_nt: TGTGCCAGCAGTAGCCGAGCGGGAGGGCCCGAGACCCAGTACTTC

v_call: TRBV6-1
clone_size: .
j_call: TRBJ2-7
d_call: .
cdr3_aa: CASILGGSSYEQYF
cdr3_nt: TGTGCCAGCATTCTGGGTGGTAGCTCCTACGAGCAGTACTTC

v_call: TRBV7-3
clone_size: few
j_call: TRBJ2-1
d_call: .
cdr3_aa: CASSLTLAGTPSYNEQFF
cdr3_nt: TGTGCCAGCAGCTTAACACTCGCCGGGACCCCCTCCTACAATGAGCAGTTCTTC

v_call: TRBV6-1
clone_size: .
j_call: TRBJ1-1
d_call: .
cdr3_aa: CASRFWALSLSTEVFF
cdr3_nt: TGTGCCAGCAGGTTCTGGGCACTCAGCCTTAGCACTGAAGTTTTCTTT

v_call: TRBV20-1
clone_size: .
j_call: TRBJ2-1
d_call: .
cdr3_aa: CSAMGLHNEQFF
cdr3_nt: TGCAGTGCCATGGGACTCCACAATGAGCAGTTCTTC

v_call: TRBV7-9
clone_size: few
j_call: TRBJ2-5
d_call: TRBD2
cdr3_aa: CASSWDGTSGGHVTSRETQYF
cdr3_nt: TGTGCCAGCAGCTGGGACGGGACTAGCGGGGGTCATGTCACCTCCAGGGAGACCCAGTACTTC

v_call: TRBV7-2
clone_size: .
j_call: TRBJ1-3
d_call: TRBD1
cdr3_aa: CASSRTGDTGNTIYF
cdr3_nt: TGTGCCAGCAGCCGGACAGGGGATACTGGAAACACCATATATTTT

v_call: TRBV25-1
clone_size: .
j_call: TRBJ2-1
d_call: TRBD2
cdr3_aa: CASQREGPYNEQFF
cdr3_nt: TGTGCCAGCCAGCGGGAGGGACCCTACAATGAGCAGTTCTTC